Ten or more counts support the clone carrying this T cell receptor (beta chain). These data come from a study of spatial heterogeneity in lung cancer. Specified time point: sample taken at primary tumor resection. In each case, whole RNA from tumor, nontumor lung or frozen PBMC was sequenced unsorted. Deletions cut 5 bases from V and 3 bases from J, with 8 bases between. Per the germline V gene, CDR1 is MDHEN and CDR2 is SYDVKM. This CDR3 contains 13 residues. TCRdb re-called the 5' RACE reads with MiXCR, one entry per CDR3 protein. The table has roughly 38,000 distinct CDR3 sequences, approximately 3.1% seen once; the top ten hold around 34%.

The input for sequencing was normal lung tissue next to the tumor, taken at surgery. The TCR originated in a male donor with early-stage non-small cell lung cancer. The J gene is TRBJ1-5, the V gene TRBV28; perhaps TRBD1 as D (5 bases). CDR3 sequence reads: CASSDSPNQPQHF. The CDR3 DNA reads TGTGCCAGCAGTGACAGTCCCAATCAGCCCCAGCATTTT. Together with reference TRBV28 and TRBJ1-5, the CDR3 gives the full variable domain: DVKVTQSSRYLVKRTGEKVFLECVQDMDHENMFWYRQDPGLGLRLIYFSYDVKMKEKGDIPEGYSVSREKKERFSLILESASTNQTSMYLCASSDSPNQPQHFGDGTRLSIL.